This T cell receptor (beta chain) was recovered during a study of naive and memory T cell subsets. Amplification of ligated cDNA took four PCR rounds with SP2 and nested alpha and beta constant primers. For blood and skin samples, reverse transcription used TCR alpha and beta constant primers. One entry per CDR3 protein, called by TCRdb with MiXCR from the 5' RACE reads. The sample lists tens of thousands of distinct CDR3 sequences, under 10% occurring once. Looked up from germline, CDR1 is SGHTS and CDR2 is YDEGEE. The CDR3 has 16 residues. The library had UMIs added by 3' ligation of an oligonucleotide to TCR cDNA. Whole-blood samples were roughly 2.3 ml of peripheral blood from healthy adult volunteers. In the case of this clonotype: The junction does not match germline at one end; this may be a read error.

This clonotype was obtained from a female donor in good health. The chain carries TRBV5-8 and TRBJ1-2; no definite D call. The CDR3 loop reads CVSSLGAATANYGYTF. Here the CDR3 DNA reads TGTGTCAGCAGCTTGGGCGCGGCCACGGCTAACTATGGCTACACCTTC.